The clone carrying this T cell receptor beta chain was counted ten times or more. V dropped 2 bases and J dropped 5 bases, with 15 bases sitting between them. CDR1 is MNHEY and CDR2 is SVGEGT in the germline V gene. The CDR3 contains 15 residues. These data are taken from a study of T cells in Graves' hyperthyroidism and ophthalmopathy. The CDR3 regions of TCR beta were amplified from RNA transcripts. The HTBI primer set was used in a first-round RT-PCR of the TCR CDR3. From the multiplex PCR reads, TCRdb called clonotypes with MiXCR, one entry per CDR3 protein. The sample gives around 420,000 distinct CDR3 sequences, roughly 13% of which show up once; 5% to 6% is in the top ten.

Sequencing was done on a sample of blood. This receptor was identified in a woman between 18 and 29 years old with Graves' hyperthyroidism. This sequence joins TRBV6-2 or TRBV6-3 and TRBJ2-5, with TRBD2 as a possible D gene (6 bases). The DNA for the CDR3 is TGTGCCAGCAGTTACGGGTCGCGGGATCCGGAGACCCAGTACTTC. Amino acid sequence: CASSYGSRDPETQYF.